A selection of T cell receptor beta chains follows, all from one sample in a study of T cells in tuberculosis. Repertoires were generated with immunoSEQ multiplex PCR, while TCRdb's copy carries only in-frame clones and drops some. The data hold about 30,000 clones, with roughly 95% observed a single time. The specimen was PBMCs. These receptors all stem from a donor aged 5-35 years with latent tuberculosis or without tuberculosis infection. Both conserved end residues are part of each CDR3. The D gene is left open where the match is weak. The listing skips clone size in some rows; elsewhere it reads once, few, many or a size class.

V gene	J gene	D gene	clone size	CDR3 length	CDR3 protein	CDR3 DNA
TRBV28	TRBJ1-2	-	once	12	CASSRSGFGYTF	TGTGCCAGCTCCCGATCAGGGTTCGGCTACACCTTC
TRBV5-1	TRBJ2-3	TRBD2	once	15	CASSAASGSADTQYF	TGCGCCAGCAGCGCGGCTAGCGGGAGCGCCGATACGCAGTATTTT
TRBV30	TRBJ2-7	-	-	13	CAWRGRASYEQYF	TGTGCCTGGAGGGGCAGGGCTTCCTACGAGCAGTACTTC
TRBV10-3	TRBJ2-3	-	-	17	CAISEGPLASRTDTQYF	TGTGCCATCAGTGAGGGGCCTTTGGCTAGCCGGACAGATACGCAGTATTTT
TRBV7-2	TRBJ2-5	TRBD1	-	14	CASSPGTGRETQYF	TGTGCCAGCAGCCCTGGGACAGGGCGGGAGACCCAGTACTTC
TRBV4-3	TRBJ2-7	TRBD2	-	15	CASSQAAREGGEQYF	TGCGCCAGCAGCCAAGCAGCGCGGGAGGGCGGAGAGCAGTACTTC
TRBV5-1	TRBJ2-1	-	-	14	CASSFASSYNEQFF	TGCGCCAGCAGCTTCGCTAGCTCCTACAATGAGCAGTTCTTC
TRBV29-1	TRBJ1-4	-	-	11	CSVNSYEKLFF	TGCAGCGTTAACAGCTATGAAAAACTGTTTTTT
TRBV5-1	TRBJ1-5	-	-	14	CASSLDVGAQPQHF	TGCGCCAGCAGCTTGGATGTGGGGGCACAGCCCCAGCATTTT
TRBV19	TRBJ1-1	-	-	14	CASSIGRRDTEAFF	TGTGCCAGTAGTATAGGACGGAGGGACACTGAAGCTTTCTTT
TRBV13	TRBJ2-1	-	-	14	CASSPWPADNEQFF	TGTGCCAGCAGCCCGTGGCCAGCGGACAATGAGCAGTTCTTC
TRBV2	TRBJ2-5	-	-	13	CASDRGVGETQYF	TGTGCCAGCGACCGGGGTGTAGGGGAGACCCAGTACTTC
TRBV19	TRBJ2-3	TRBD1	-	13	CASSIGQGDTQYF	TGTGCCAGTAGTATTGGACAGGGAGATACGCAGTATTTT
TRBV30	TRBJ1-6	-	-	15	CAWSHGGSYNSPLHF	TGTGCCTGGAGTCACGGTGGCTCCTATAATTCACCCCTCCACTTT
TRBV5-4	TRBJ2-1	TRBD1	-	15	CATLRTGSSYNEQFF	TGTGCCACCTTAAGGACAGGGAGCTCCTACAATGAGCAGTTCTTC
TRBV6-5	TRBJ2-1	-	once	15	CASSYSIVPGNEQFF	TGTGCCAGCAGTTACTCGATAGTCCCTGGTAATGAGCAGTTCTTC
TRBV28	TRBJ2-7	-	-	14	CASSLGTLRNEQYF	TGTGCCAGCAGTTTAGGGACACTGAGGAACGAGCAGTACTTC
TRBV18	TRBJ2-5	TRBD1	-	13	CASSPGQEETQYF	TGTGCCAGCTCACCGGGACAGGAAGAGACCCAGTACTTC
TRBV6-1	TRBJ2-6	-	-	15	CASSLQGVGANVLTF	TGTGCCAGCAGCCTACAGGGAGTCGGGGCCAACGTCCTGACTTTC
TRBV27	TRBJ1-5	-	hyperexpanded	14	CASSLSGSLGAQHF	TGTGCCAGCAGTTTATCAGGTTCCCTAGGGGCCCAGCATTTT